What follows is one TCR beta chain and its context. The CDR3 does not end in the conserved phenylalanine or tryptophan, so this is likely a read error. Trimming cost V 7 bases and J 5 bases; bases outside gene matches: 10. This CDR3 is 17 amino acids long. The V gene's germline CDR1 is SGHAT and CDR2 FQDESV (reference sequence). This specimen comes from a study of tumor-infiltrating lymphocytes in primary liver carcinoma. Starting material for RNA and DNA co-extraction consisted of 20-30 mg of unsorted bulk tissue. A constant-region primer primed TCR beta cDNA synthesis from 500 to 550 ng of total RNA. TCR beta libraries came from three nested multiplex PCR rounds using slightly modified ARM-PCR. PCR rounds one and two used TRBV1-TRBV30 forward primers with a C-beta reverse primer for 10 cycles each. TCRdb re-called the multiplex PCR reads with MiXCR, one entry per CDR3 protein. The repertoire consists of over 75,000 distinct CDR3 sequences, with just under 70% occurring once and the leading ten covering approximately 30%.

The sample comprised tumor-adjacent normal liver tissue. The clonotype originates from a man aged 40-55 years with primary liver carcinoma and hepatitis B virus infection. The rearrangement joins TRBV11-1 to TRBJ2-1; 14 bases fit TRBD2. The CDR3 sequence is CASILGLAGEVDNEQFL. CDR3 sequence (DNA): TGTGCCAGCATCTTGGGACTAGCGGGAGAAGTTGACAATGAGCAGTTCCTC.